The 2 T cell receptor beta chains reported below all come from one sample, sequenced in a study of control samples from healthy donors and cancer patients. The data were produced by immunoSEQ multiplex PCR, yet TCRdb's version contains in-frame clones alone and is incomplete. The sample lists about 90,000 clones, 93% occurring once. What was sequenced was blood. The source of these receptors is a woman aged 25 to 39 in good health.

This chain connects TRBV3-1 (or the pseudogene TRBV3-2) to TRBJ2-6, with D uncertain. V lost 3 bases and J 4 bases, leaving 10 bases between the germline ends. The CDR3 is made up of 15 amino acids. Germline CDR1 reads LGHDT; CDR2 reads YNNKEL (reference sequence). The chain's CDR3 is CASSHSVTGANVLTF. CDR3 coding DNA: TGTGCCAGCAGCCACTCTGTAACCGGGGCCAACGTCCTGACTTTC.

The chain joins TRBV4-2 to TRBJ1-6; 7 bases fit TRBD1. J gave up 9 bases and V 3 bases, and 11 bases lay outside the gene matches. Germline values: CDR1 LGHNA, CDR2 YNFKEQ. The CDR3 covers 16 residues. For the CDR3, the DNA is TGTGCCAGCAGCCAGAGGACAGGAGGCAATATTTCACCCCTCCACTTT. Its protein product is CASSQRTGGNISPLHF.